The 28 T cell receptor beta chains in this list originate from one sample, sequenced in a study of cytomegalovirus exposure and HLA in healthy donors. It was with 60 Vbeta and 13 Jbeta primers that the PCR ran. Clones were sequenced by immunoSEQ multiplex PCR, and TCRdb holds only the in-frame ones, with some missing. The sample features tens of thousands of clones, with 6.2% in its top ten. The sequencing input was PBMCs. The receptors come from a man aged 25-45 years in good health and CMV-seronegative.

This rearrangement joins TRBV27 to TRBJ1-1; D uncertain. The germline gives CDR1 MNHEY, CDR2 SMNVEV (reference sequence). The V gene lost 5 bases and the J gene lost 1 base, with 8 bases spanning the gap. The CDR3 covers 13 residues. The CDR3: CASSIQTNTEAFF. For the CDR3, the DNA is TGTGCCAGCAGTATACAAACGAACACTGAAGCTTTCTTT.

The chain couples TRBV7-2 to TRBJ2-7; weak D call: TRBD2 (6 bases). The germline V gene encodes CDR1 SGHTA and CDR2 FQGNSA. The CDR3 contains 15 residues. V was pared by 3 bases and J by 2 bases, with 14 bases between. CDR3 residues: CASSLMASDTYEQYF. Written as DNA, the CDR3 is TGTGCCAGCAGCTTGATGGCTAGCGATACCTACGAGCAGTACTTC.

This chain connects TRBV6-1 to TRBJ2-7; possibly TRBD2 for D (5 bases). This CDR3 is 15 amino acids long. Germline loops: CDR1 MNHNS, CDR2 SASEGT. Trimming took 3 bases from V and 0 from J, leaving 12 bases between them. The CDR3 sequence: CASSDGGRRSYEQYF. CDR3 bases: TGTGCCAGCAGTGACGGTGGGAGACGCTCCTACGAGCAGTACTTC.

The chain carries TRBV27 and TRBJ2-7; 11 nucleotides match TRBD2. This CDR3 region has 16 residues. J lost 3 bases, V lost 5 bases, and 9 bases had no gene match. Germline values: CDR1 MNHEY, CDR2 SMNVEV (reference sequence). The CDR3 coding sequence is TGTGCCAGCAGTCTCTTAGCGGGAGGGCCGATCTACGAGCAGTACTTC. The encoded protein is CASSLLAGGPIYEQYF.

The chain couples TRBV5-6 to TRBJ1-1, with D possibly being TRBD1 (6 bases). This CDR3 is built from 12 residues. Germline-derived CDR1 and CDR2 are SGHDT and YYEEEE. Trimming took 0 bases from V and 10 from J, leaving 10 bases between them. This CDR3 reads CASSLGGGGAFF. The CDR3 DNA reads as TGTGCCAGCAGCTTGGGAGGGGGTGGAGCTTTCTTT. Combining the CDR3 with reference TRBV5-6 and TRBJ1-1 gives the whole variable domain DAGVTQSPTHLIKTRGQQVTLRCSPKSGHDTVSWYQQALGQGPQFIFQYYEEEERQRGNFPDRFSGHQFPNYSSELNVNALLLGDSALYLCASSLGGGGAFFGQGTRLTVV.

For the CDR3, the DNA is TGCGCCAGCAGTGAGTCGGGGCGGGACTACGAGCAGTACTTC. Protein: CASSESGRDYEQYF. The rearrangement uses TRBV10-1 and TRBJ2-7; a possible D gene is TRBD2 (6 bases). The CDR3 totals 14 residues. Germline CDR1 and CDR2: WNHNN and SYGVQD (reference sequence). With 0 bases removed from V and 3 bases from J, the gap between germline ends came to 9 bases.

The chain employs TRBV27 and TRBJ1-5; D possibly corresponds to TRBD1 (5 bases). Trimming cost V 5 bases and J 4 bases, with 9 bases left between them. The CDR3 consists of 13 residues. Germline assignment: CDR1 MNHEY and CDR2 SMNVEV (reference sequence). This CDR3 is CASSGQGNQPQHF. Written as DNA, the CDR3 is TGTGCCAGCAGTGGGCAGGGAAATCAGCCCCAGCATTTT.

This chain uses TRBV18 with TRBJ1-2; no reliable D call. Germline CDR1 KGHSH, CDR2 LQKENI. Trimming shortened V by 0 bases and J by 4 bases, and 18 bases separated the two germline ends. The CDR3 runs 17 residues. The CDR3 DNA reads TGTGCCAGCTCACCACCGGGCTCCTATGCTCCCGGCTATGGCTACACCTTC. It encodes CASSPPGSYAPGYGYTF.

The rearrangement joins TRBV4-1 to TRBJ2-7; TRBD1 aligns across 9 bases. Trimming cost V 1 base and J 4 bases; bases outside gene matches: 8. The CDR3 is made up of 16 amino acids. Per the germline V gene, CDR1 is MGHRA and CDR2 is YSYEKL. CDR3 residues: CASSQAKGQGLYEQYF. The DNA for the CDR3 is TGCGCCAGCAGCCAAGCCAAGGGACAGGGTCTGTACGAGCAGTACTTC.

V usage is TRBV11-3 and J usage is TRBJ2-2, with D perhaps matching TRBD2 (5 bases). In germline, CDR1 is SGHNT, CDR2 YENEEA. Trimming shortened V by 1 base and J by 1 base, and 7 bases separated the two germline ends. The CDR3 sequence is 15 residues long. CDR3 bases: TGTGCCAGCAGCTTAGGAGGGATGAACACCGGGGAGCTGTTTTTT. Its protein is CASSLGGMNTGELFF.

The chain links TRBV5-1 to TRBJ2-7; weak D call: TRBD2 (7 bases). This CDR3 is 12 amino acids long. With 5 bases removed from V and 7 bases from J, the gap between germline ends came to 13 bases. The germline V gene encodes CDR1 SGHRS and CDR2 YFSETQ. CDR3: CASSWGGAEQYF. The DNA for the CDR3 is TGCGCCAGCAGTTGGGGGGGCGCAGAGCAGTACTTC. The variable domain in full, with the rest retrieved from reference TRBV5-1 and TRBJ2-7, is KAGVTQTPRYLIKTRGQQVTLSCSPISGHRSVSWYQQTPGQGLQFLFEYFSETQRNKGNFPGRFSGRQFSNSRSEMNVSTLELGDSALYLCASSWGGAEQYFGPGTRLTVT.

The chain is built from TRBV6-5 and TRBJ2-1; TRBD1 matches at 7 bases. The junction had 6 bases not matched to a gene; V was cut back by 3 bases and J by 4 bases. This CDR3 is 15 amino acids long. The germline V gene encodes CDR1 MNHEY and CDR2 SVGAGI. CDR3 sequence reads: CASSYPGTAYNEQFF. CDR3 DNA sequence: TGTGCCAGCAGTTATCCGGGGACAGCTTACAATGAGCAGTTCTTC.

The rearrangement joins TRBV27 to TRBJ2-1; D may be TRBD2 (5 bases). The CDR3 runs to 13 residues. Between the trimmed V and J ends, which lost 3 bases and 5 bases, there was a span of 8 bases. Germline CDR1 reads MNHEY; CDR2 reads SMNVEV (reference sequence). The CDR3 spells CASSLGVDNEQFF. In DNA, the CDR3 is TGTGCCAGCAGTTTGGGAGTTGACAATGAGCAGTTCTTC.

The chain has TRBV19 and TRBJ2-5; 7 nucleotides match TRBD2. The tail of the sequence fits TRBJ2-7 better, so the J call may be wrong. The CDR3 sequence is 15 residues long. Per the germline V gene, CDR1 is LNHDA and CDR2 is SQIVND (reference sequence). The CDR3 nucleotides read TGTGCCAGTAGTATTTTTGCGGGGGTTGCCTACGAGCAGTACTTC. Translation gives CASSIFAGVAYEQYF.

The genes are TRBV4-3 and TRBJ2-1, with TRBD2 matching 9 bases. The V segment lost 4 bases and the J segment 2 bases; nucleotides outside the gene matches: 6. The CDR3 extends over 16 amino acids. Per the germline V gene, CDR1 is LGHNA and CDR2 is YSLEER. Here the CDR3 reads CASSRRLAVPYNEQFF. The CDR3 DNA sequence: TGCGCCAGCAGCCGCCGACTAGCGGTCCCCTACAATGAGCAGTTCTTC.

This sequence joins TRBV15 and TRBJ2-1, with 8 bases fitting TRBD2. This CDR3 is 16 amino acids long. The V segment lost 1 base and the J segment 0 bases; nucleotides outside the gene matches: 2. Germline CDR1 is LNHNV and CDR2 is YYDKDF (reference sequence). In nucleotides, the CDR3 is TGTGCCACCAGCAGAGGTGCGGGAGGCTCCTACAATGAGCAGTTCTTC. It yields the protein CATSRGAGGSYNEQFF.

This chain connects TRBV11-2 to TRBJ2-3; no clear D gene. Trimming left V 8 bases short and J 1 base short, with 10 bases between. This CDR3 is 13 amino acids long. Germline V CDR1 and CDR2: SGHAT, FQNNGV. DNA of the CDR3: TGTGCCAGCCTCTTGGGCGGCACAGATACGCAGTATTTT. This codes for CASLLGGTDTQYF.

Concerning this clone: Its ends do not fully match the called genes, so a read error is possible. The chain employs TRBV4-1 and TRBJ2-1; no clear D. From germline, CDR1 is MGHRA and CDR2 YSYEKL. The CDR3 runs to 16 residues. CDR3 amino acids: CASSSLAVSSDNEQFF. In DNA, the CDR3 is TGCGCCAGCAGCTCCCTGGCCGTTAGCTCCGACAATGAGCAGTTCTTC.

CDR3 sequence: CASSQDWLAGGYEQYF. The CDR3 DNA reads as TGCGCCAGCAGCCAAGATTGGCTAGCGGGGGGGTACGAGCAGTACTTC. V gene TRBV4-3 combines with J gene TRBJ2-7; 12 positions agree with TRBD2. This CDR3 has 16 amino acids. Germline values: CDR1 LGHNA, CDR2 YSLEER. The ends lost 0 bases at V and 4 bases at J; junction bases unmatched: 4.

The V call is TRBV29-1, the J call TRBJ2-6; 8 bases fit TRBD1. This CDR3 has 18 amino acids. Germline V lookup: CDR1 SQVTM, CDR2 ANQGSEA. The junction had 7 bases not matched to a gene; V was cut back by 0 bases and J by 0 bases. Here the CDR3 reads CSVEDFPGTGSGANVLTF. The CDR3 DNA is TGCAGCGTTGAAGATTTCCCCGGGACAGGCTCTGGGGCCAACGTCCTGACTTTC.

V is TRBV6-1 and J is TRBJ1-1; D gene ambiguous. With 4 bases removed from V and 1 base from J, the gap between germline ends came to 10 bases. CDR3 size: 14 residues. Germline assignment: CDR1 MNHNS and CDR2 SASEGT. The DNA for the CDR3 is TGTGCCAGCAGTGTCGAGGTTGCGAACACTGAAGCTTTCTTT. This encodes CASSVEVANTEAFF.

This chain links TRBV5-8 with TRBJ2-3; 15 nucleotides agree with TRBD2. The V and J ends lost 4 bases and 6 bases, in that order; junction bases with no gene match: 6. From germline, CDR1 is SGHTS and CDR2 YDEGEE. The CDR3 runs 16 residues. The CDR3 region is CASSEGLAGGRDTQYF. DNA of the CDR3: TGTGCCAGCAGCGAGGGACTAGCGGGGGGCCGGGATACGCAGTATTTT. Filled out from reference TRBV5-8 and TRBJ2-3, the complete variable domain reads EAGVTQSPTHLIKTRGQQATLRCSPISGHTSVYWYQQALGLGLQFLLWYDEGEERNRGNFPPRFSGRQFPNYSSELNVNALELEDSALYLCASSEGLAGGRDTQYFGPGTRLTVL.

The chain employs TRBV30 and TRBJ1-6; D might be TRBD1 (5 bases). The CDR3 runs to 13 residues. V gave up 4 bases and J gave up 5 bases, with 9 bases separating them. Germline CDR1 and CDR2: GTSNPN and SVGIG (reference sequence). The CDR3 loop is CAWKVQDNSPLHF. The CDR3 DNA follows: TGTGCCTGGAAGGTACAGGATAATTCACCCCTCCACTTT. Together with reference TRBV30 and TRBJ1-6, the CDR3 gives the full variable domain: SQTIHQWPATLVQPVGSPLSLECTVEGTSNPNLYWYRQAAGRGLQLLFYSVGIGQISSEVPQNLSASRPQDRQFILSSKKLLLSDSGFYLCAWKVQDNSPLHFGNGTRLTVT.

The rearrangement uses TRBV4-3 and TRBJ1-2, with D possibly matching TRBD1 (6 bases). CDR3 length: 15 amino acids. V gave up 1 base and J gave up 3 bases, with 12 bases separating them. Per germline, CDR1 LGHNA and CDR2 YSLEER. CDR3 DNA sequence: TGCGCCAGCAGCCAAGTCCGACAGGAGTACTATGGCTACACCTTC. Its protein is CASSQVRQEYYGYTF.

In regard to this clone: One end of the junction fails to match germline, which may point to a read error. The chain employs TRBV29-1 and TRBJ2-5, with a tentative D call TRBD1 (5 bases). The length of the CDR3 is 13 residues. Germline assignment: CDR1 SQVTM and CDR2 ANQGSEA. CDR3 coding DNA: TGCAGCGTGGAAGTGGGGCTGGGGGAGACCCAGTACTTC. Its translation is CSVEVGLGETQYF.

V gene TRBV5-6 combines with J gene TRBJ2-7; TRBD2 might be the D (5 bases). The V gene's germline CDR1 is SGHDT and CDR2 YYEEEE. The V end was cut by 4 bases, the J end by 6 bases, with 11 bases between. The CDR3 length is 12 residues. CDR3 nucleotides: TGTGCCAGCAGCCCGCGGGTGGGCGAGCAGTACTTC. Translation gives CASSPRVGEQYF.

V gene TRBV4-2 combines with J gene TRBJ1-5; D perhaps matches TRBD1 (6 bases). From germline, CDR1 is LGHNA and CDR2 YNFKEQ. V dropped 1 base and J dropped 0 bases, with 10 bases sitting between them. This CDR3 has 16 residues. In DNA, the CDR3 is TGTGCCAGCAGCCAAGTACAGGGAAATAGCAATCAGCCCCAGCATTTT. This sequence encodes CASSQVQGNSNQPQHF.

The chain recombines TRBV7-3 with TRBJ2-2; TRBD2 is a possible D gene (6 bases). The germline V and J ends were trimmed by 5 bases and 3 bases, with 7 bases remaining between them. The CDR3 is made up of 13 amino acids. Germline V gene lookup returns CDR1 SGHTA and CDR2 FQGTGA. Written as DNA, the CDR3 is TGTGCCAGCAGCCCGGGGGACACCGGGGAGCTGTTTTTT. As protein: CASSPGDTGELFF.